These 19 T cell receptor beta chains were sequenced from one sample in a study of blood T cell repertoires in COVID-19. Repertoires were generated with immunoSEQ multiplex PCR, while TCRdb's copy carries only in-frame clones and drops some. The table records some 500,000 clones, approximately 91% of them present only once. Sequencing was performed on peripheral blood. The receptors derive from a woman aged 45-59 years with COVID-19, enrolled during active disease.

The chain employs TRBV13 and TRBJ1-2, with TRBD1 as a possible D gene (5 bases). Germline V CDR1 and CDR2: PRHDT, FYEKMQ (reference sequence). The CDR3 length is 12 residues. The V gene lost 4 bases and the J gene lost 8 bases, with 11 bases spanning the gap. CDR3 nucleotide sequence: TGTGCCAGCAGCTACGACAGCCGAGGCTACACCTTC. Translation gives CASSYDSRGYTF.

The V call is TRBV11-2, the J call TRBJ1-1; no clear D gene. Germline assignment: CDR1 SGHAT and CDR2 FQNNGV. The CDR3 runs 15 residues. V gave up 4 bases and J gave up 5 bases, with 17 bases separating them. The CDR3 sequence: CASSSLYGVQTEAFF. The CDR3 DNA reads as TGTGCCAGCAGCTCCTTGTACGGGGTCCAGACTGAAGCTTTCTTT.

V gene TRBV19 combines with J gene TRBJ2-7, with TRBD2 matching 9 bases. Per germline, CDR1 LNHDA and CDR2 SQIVND (reference sequence). This CDR3 region has 14 residues. Unmatched junction bases numbered 7, after V lost 5 bases and J lost 5 bases. CDR3 sequence reads: CASSPGLATHEQYF. In DNA form, the CDR3 reads TGTGCCAGTAGTCCCGGACTAGCGACCCACGAGCAGTACTTC.

The chain is built from TRBV19 and TRBJ2-1; D possibly corresponds to TRBD2 (5 bases). Per the germline V gene, CDR1 is LNHDA and CDR2 is SQIVND (reference sequence). The CDR3 consists of 14 residues. Trimming removed 5 bases from V and 6 bases from J, with 14 bases in between. In nucleotides, the CDR3 is TGTGCCAGTAGTTCCCTGATAGAGGGCAATGAGCAGTTCTTC. Translating it yields CASSSLIEGNEQFF.

This clone was observed once. The chain combines TRBV28 with TRBJ1-1, with D unclear. Germline loops: CDR1 MDHEN, CDR2 SYDVKM. The CDR3 sequence is 12 residues long. The germline V and J ends were trimmed by 7 bases and 4 bases, with 10 bases remaining between them. CDR3 residues: CASIRRGTEAFF. The CDR3 DNA sequence: TGTGCCAGCATCCGGCGGGGCACTGAAGCTTTCTTT.

CDR3 sequence: CAWSPRWGHEQFF. The CDR3, as DNA: TGTGCCTGGAGTCCAAGGTGGGGGCATGAGCAGTTCTTC. The genes are TRBV30 and TRBJ2-1; perhaps TRBD1 as D (6 bases). Germline assignment: CDR1 GTSNPN and CDR2 SVGIG (reference sequence). This CDR3 contains 13 residues. V was shortened by 2 bases and J by 8 bases, with 13 bases between the two germline ends.

This chain connects TRBV4-1 to TRBJ2-1, with 12 bases identical to TRBD2. Germline CDR1 is MGHRA and CDR2 is YSYEKL. The junction had 6 bases not matched to a gene; V was cut back by 0 bases and J by 0 bases. The CDR3 extends over 19 amino acids. The CDR3 region is CASSQETSGGFVSYNEQFF. The CDR3 nucleotides read TGCGCCAGCAGCCAAGAGACTAGCGGGGGTTTTGTCTCCTACAATGAGCAGTTCTTC.

CDR3 sequence reads: CASSYRGQEPSTEAFF. The CDR3 DNA follows: TGTGCCAGCAGTTACCGAGGACAGGAGCCCAGCACTGAAGCTTTCTTT. This rearrangement joins TRBV6-5 to TRBJ1-1, with 7 bases fitting TRBD1. The CDR3 runs 16 residues. Trimming cost V 2 bases and J 4 bases; bases outside gene matches: 10. Per germline, CDR1 MNHEY and CDR2 SVGAGI.

The rearrangement uses TRBV28 and TRBJ1-1, with D perhaps matching TRBD1 (6 bases). This CDR3 comprises 14 residues. The germline V gene encodes CDR1 MDHEN and CDR2 SYDVKM. Trimming took off 6 bases at V and 4 bases at J, with 15 bases between the two ends. In nucleotides, the CDR3 is TGTGCCAGCAGCCGTAATACAGGGACCACTGAAGCTTTCTTT. Translating it yields CASSRNTGTTEAFF.

J is TRBJ2-5 and V is TRBV30, with D possibly matching TRBD2 (6 bases). This CDR3 is 14 amino acids long. Germline CDR1 reads GTSNPN; CDR2 reads SVGIG (reference sequence). V lost 3 bases to trimming and J lost 5 bases, with 16 bases between them. The CDR3 region has the DNA TGTGCCTGGAGCGGGACCCATAGCGGCGAGACCCAGTACTTC. Protein sequence: CAWSGTHSGETQYF.

The rearrangement links TRBV7-9 to TRBJ1-1; D unresolved. V was clipped by 5 bases and J by 4 bases, with 8 bases between them. CDR1 is SEHNR, CDR2 FQNEAQ, per germline (reference sequence). This CDR3 has 12 residues. CDR3 nucleotides: TGTGCCAGCAGCCTCCGGGGCACTGAAGCTTTCTTT. Protein sequence: CASSLRGTEAFF.

The genes are TRBV6-5 and TRBJ1-2; tentatively, D is TRBD1 (5 bases). The CDR3 is made up of 16 amino acids. In germline, CDR1 is MNHEY, CDR2 SVGAGI. V lost 4 bases to trimming and J lost 1 base, with 16 bases between them. Here the CDR3 DNA reads TGTGCCAGCAGTTCCGGCGACAGCGCCTTTAACTATGGCTACACCTTC. Translation: CASSSGDSAFNYGYTF.

The chain couples TRBV2 to TRBJ1-1; 8 bases fit TRBD1. There are 15 residues in the CDR3. V lost 6 bases, J lost 5 bases, and 11 bases stayed unmatched. CDR1 and CDR2 from the germline V gene are SNHLY and FYNNEI. As DNA, the CDR3 is TGTGCCAGCAGAGTTACTCAGGGGGCTTGGACTGAAGCTTTCTTT. As protein: CASRVTQGAWTEAFF.

The chain links TRBV7-8 to TRBJ2-4, with a possible D match to TRBD2 (6 bases). V was trimmed by 10 bases and J by 0 bases, leaving 16 bases between them. This CDR3 has 15 residues. Germline V gene sequence: CDR1 SGHVS, CDR2 FQNEAQ. In DNA, the CDR3 is TGTGCCACCCAGCGGTGGCGGGGAGCCAAAAACATTCAGTACTTC. Translated: CATQRWRGAKNIQYF. The entire variable domain, with the rest obtained from reference TRBV7-8 and TRBJ2-4, is as follows: GAGVSQSPRYKVAKRGQDVALRCDPISGHVSLFWYQQALGQGPEFLTYFQNEAQLDKSGLPSDRFFAERPEGSVSTLKIQRTQQEDSAVYLCATQRWRGAKNIQYFGAGTRLSVL.

V gene TRBV27 combines with J gene TRBJ1-5; D gene unclear. Germline V CDR1 and CDR2: MNHEY, SMNVEV (reference sequence). The germline V and J ends were trimmed by 5 bases and 0 bases, with 20 bases remaining between them. The CDR3 is 18 residues long. The CDR3 loop reads CASSPRVSPGYSNQPQHF. The CDR3 bases are TGTGCCAGCAGTCCAAGAGTCAGTCCGGGGTATAGCAATCAGCCCCAGCATTTT.

This sequence joins TRBV4-1 and TRBJ2-3; no clear D. The germline V gene encodes CDR1 MGHRA and CDR2 YSYEKL. V shed 0 bases and J shed 6 bases, with 7 bases lying between them. The CDR3 extends over 13 amino acids. The CDR3, as DNA: TGCGCCAGCAGCCAAGATGCGAGGGATACGCAGTATTTT. It yields the protein CASSQDARDTQYF.

V and J are TRBV10-3 and TRBJ2-4; maybe TRBD2 (5 bases). Germline loops: CDR1 ENHRY, CDR2 SYGVKD. V shed 2 bases and J shed 6 bases, with 8 bases lying between them. The CDR3 extends over 13 amino acids. This CDR3 reads CAISEGSRNIQYF. CDR3 coding DNA: TGTGCCATCAGTGAGGGGAGCAGAAACATTCAGTACTTC.

This clone was counted a single time. The genes are TRBV28 and TRBJ1-2, with D unclear. The CDR3 has 13 amino acids. Trimming pared 3 bases from V and 8 bases from J, leaving 13 bases between. The germline CDR1 and CDR2 sequences are MDHEN and SYDVKM. The CDR3 DNA reads TGTGCCAGCAGTTTTACTTGGCCCGGGGGCTACACCTTC. As protein: CASSFTWPGGYTF.

V and J are TRBV7-9 and TRBJ1-1; D might be TRBD1 (6 bases). The germline V and J ends were trimmed by 5 bases and 0 bases, with 25 bases remaining between them. Germline assignment: CDR1 SEHNR and CDR2 FQNEAQ (reference sequence). The CDR3 consists of 19 residues. CDR3 DNA: TGTGCCAGCAGCCACGGGACATCACCCCGGGGGGCGTTGAACACTGAAGCTTTCTTT. Translation: CASSHGTSPRGALNTEAFF.